Following are 5 T cell receptor beta chains from one sample sequenced in a study of blood T cell repertoires in COVID-19. The protocol was immunoSEQ multiplex PCR, while the TCRdb copy is restricted to in-frame clones and leaves out a portion. In the table there are roughly 190,000 clones, 94% of which are singletons. Sequenced material: peripheral blood. The source of these receptors is a man aged 25 to 40 with COVID-19, enrolled during active disease.

The gene calls are TRBV29-1 and TRBJ1-2, with TRBD1 matching 7 bases. The CDR3 consists of 11 residues. V dropped 4 bases and J dropped 7; count of bases not matched to a gene: 3. In germline, CDR1 is SQVTM, CDR2 ANQGSEA. The CDR3 sequence is CSVGTGSGYTF. CDR3 coding DNA: TGCAGCGTTGGGACAGGATCTGGCTACACCTTC.

The chain uses TRBV6-5 and TRBJ1-2, with 8 positions matching TRBD1. Germline CDR1 is MNHEY and CDR2 is SVGAGI. J lost 4 bases, V lost 4 bases, and 8 bases had no gene match. The CDR3 contains 15 residues. The CDR3 nucleotides are TGTGCCAGCAGTTTCCTTGACAGGGGCGGCTATGGCTACACCTTC. The encoded protein is CASSFLDRGGYGYTF.

V is TRBV5-4 and J is TRBJ1-1; D ambiguous. This CDR3 is built from 14 residues. Trimming removed 1 base from V and 0 bases from J, with 7 bases in between. Germline-derived CDR1 and CDR2 are SGHNT and YYREEE (reference sequence). Here the CDR3 reads CASSLSGMNTEAFF. The CDR3 DNA reads TGTGCCAGCAGCTTGTCAGGAATGAACACTGAAGCTTTCTTT.

The chain employs TRBV3-1 (or the pseudogene TRBV3-2) and TRBJ1-1, with D maybe TRBD1 (5 bases). Germline V gene sequence: CDR1 LGHDT, CDR2 YNNKEL (reference sequence). Trimming took 1 base from V and 6 from J, leaving 15 bases between them. This CDR3 region has 15 residues. The CDR3 DNA reads as TGTGCCAGCAGCCAAGGAAGGACAAGGACCTCTGAAGCTTTCTTT. Residues: CASSQGRTRTSEAFF.

Notes on this clone: This same CDR3 is encoded by further DNA sequences in the sample. The chain employs TRBV9 and TRBJ1-5; D not resolved. Germline V gives CDR1 SGDLS, CDR2 YYNGEE. Trimming pared 0 bases from V and 0 bases from J, leaving 7 bases between. There are 15 residues in the CDR3. The CDR3 protein is CASSVDGDSNQPQHF. As DNA, the CDR3 is TGTGCCAGCAGCGTAGACGGTGATAGCAATCAGCCCCAGCATTTT. The full variable domain, with the rest looked up from reference TRBV9 and TRBJ1-5, is DSGVTQTPKHLITATGQRVTLRCSPRSGDLSVYWYQQSLDQGLQFLIQYYNGEERAKGNILERFSAQQFPDLHSELNLSSLELGDSALYFCASSVDGDSNQPQHFGDGTRLSIL.